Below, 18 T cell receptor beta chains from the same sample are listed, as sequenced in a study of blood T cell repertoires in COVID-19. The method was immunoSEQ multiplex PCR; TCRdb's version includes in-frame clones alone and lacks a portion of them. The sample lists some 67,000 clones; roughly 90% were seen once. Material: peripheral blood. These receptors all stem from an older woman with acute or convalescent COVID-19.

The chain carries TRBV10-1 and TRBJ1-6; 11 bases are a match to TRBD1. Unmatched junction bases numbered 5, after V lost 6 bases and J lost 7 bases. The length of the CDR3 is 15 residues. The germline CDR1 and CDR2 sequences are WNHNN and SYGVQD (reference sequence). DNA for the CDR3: TGCGCCAGCAGCCTTGGACAGGGGGCGAATTCACCCCTCCACTTT. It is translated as CASSLGQGANSPLHF.

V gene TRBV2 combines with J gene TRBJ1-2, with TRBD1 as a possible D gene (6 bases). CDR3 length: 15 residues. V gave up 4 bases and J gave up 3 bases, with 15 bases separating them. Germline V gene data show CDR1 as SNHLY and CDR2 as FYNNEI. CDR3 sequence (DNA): TGTGCCAGCAGTGGCGGAAAGGACAGCTACTATGGCTACACCTTC. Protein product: CASSGGKDSYYGYTF.

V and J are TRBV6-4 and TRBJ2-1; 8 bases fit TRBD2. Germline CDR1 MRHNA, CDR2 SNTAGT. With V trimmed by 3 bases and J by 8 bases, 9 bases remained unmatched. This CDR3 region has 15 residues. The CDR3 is CASSEFSGVLYEQFF. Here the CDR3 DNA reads TGTGCCAGCAGTGAATTTAGCGGGGTTCTCTATGAGCAGTTCTTC.

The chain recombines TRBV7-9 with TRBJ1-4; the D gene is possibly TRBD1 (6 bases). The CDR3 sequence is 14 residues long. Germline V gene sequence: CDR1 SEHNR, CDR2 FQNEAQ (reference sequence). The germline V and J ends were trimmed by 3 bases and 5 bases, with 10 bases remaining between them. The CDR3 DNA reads TGTGCCAGCAGCTTTACAGGGCTCAATGAAAAACTGTTTTTT. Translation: CASSFTGLNEKLFF.

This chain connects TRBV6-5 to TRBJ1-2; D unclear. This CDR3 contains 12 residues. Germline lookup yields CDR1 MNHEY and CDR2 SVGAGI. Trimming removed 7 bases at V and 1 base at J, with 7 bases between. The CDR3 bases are TGTGCCAGCAAAGGGAGTAACTATGGCTACACCTTC. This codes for CASKGSNYGYTF.

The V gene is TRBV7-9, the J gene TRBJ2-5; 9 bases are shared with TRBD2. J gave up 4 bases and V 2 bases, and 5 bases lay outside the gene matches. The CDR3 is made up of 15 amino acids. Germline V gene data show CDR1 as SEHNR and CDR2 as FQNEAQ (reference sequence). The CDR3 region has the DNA TGTGCCAGCAGCTTACCCAGCGGGAGGCGAGAGACCCAGTACTTC. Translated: CASSLPSGRRETQYF.

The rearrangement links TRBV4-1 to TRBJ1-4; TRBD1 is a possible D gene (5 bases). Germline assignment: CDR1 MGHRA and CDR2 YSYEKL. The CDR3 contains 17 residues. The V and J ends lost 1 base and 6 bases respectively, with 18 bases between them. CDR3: CASSQGPSGRLDEKLFF. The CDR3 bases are TGCGCCAGCAGCCAAGGGCCCTCAGGGCGGCTCGATGAAAAACTGTTTTTT.

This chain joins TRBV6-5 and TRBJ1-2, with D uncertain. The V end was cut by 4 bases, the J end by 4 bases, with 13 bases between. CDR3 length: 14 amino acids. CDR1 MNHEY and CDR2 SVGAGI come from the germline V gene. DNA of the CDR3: TGTGCCAGCAGTTCCCGAGGAGCGGTCTATGGCTACACCTTC. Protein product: CASSSRGAVYGYTF.

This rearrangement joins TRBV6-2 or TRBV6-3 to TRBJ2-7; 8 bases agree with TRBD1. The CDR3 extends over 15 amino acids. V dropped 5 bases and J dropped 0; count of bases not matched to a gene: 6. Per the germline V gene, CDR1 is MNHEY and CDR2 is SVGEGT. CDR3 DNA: TGTGCCAGCAGTATCGGACAGGGTCGCTCCTACGAGCAGTACGTC. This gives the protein CASSIGQGRSYEQYV.

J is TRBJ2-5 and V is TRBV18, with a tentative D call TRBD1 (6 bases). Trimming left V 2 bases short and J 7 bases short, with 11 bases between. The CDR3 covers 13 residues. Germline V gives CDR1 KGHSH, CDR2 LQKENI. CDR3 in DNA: TGTGCCAGCTCACCAAACAGGGCGGGGACCCAGTACTTC. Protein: CASSPNRAGTQYF.

CDR3 sequence reads: CASSQLAGPEGETQYF. CDR3 bases: TGTGCCAGCAGCCAACTAGCAGGCCCAGAAGGAGAGACCCAGTACTTC. The chain has TRBV14 and TRBJ2-5, with a weak D call TRBD2 (5 bases). Trimming shortened V by 2 bases and J by 4 bases, and 17 bases separated the two germline ends. The CDR3 consists of 16 residues. CDR1 SGHDN and CDR2 FVKESK come from the germline V gene.

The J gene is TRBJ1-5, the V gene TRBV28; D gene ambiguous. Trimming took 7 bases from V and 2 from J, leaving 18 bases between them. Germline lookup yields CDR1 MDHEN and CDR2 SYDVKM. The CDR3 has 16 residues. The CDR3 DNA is TGTGCCAGCAACCCCTCTGAGGTACTGGGCAATCAGCCCCAGCATTTT. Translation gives CASNPSEVLGNQPQHF.

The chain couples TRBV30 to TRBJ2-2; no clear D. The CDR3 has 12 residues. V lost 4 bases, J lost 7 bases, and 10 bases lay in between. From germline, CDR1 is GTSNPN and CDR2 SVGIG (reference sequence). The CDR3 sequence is CAWNSYGGELFF. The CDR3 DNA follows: TGTGCCTGGAACTCATATGGCGGGGAGCTGTTTTTT.

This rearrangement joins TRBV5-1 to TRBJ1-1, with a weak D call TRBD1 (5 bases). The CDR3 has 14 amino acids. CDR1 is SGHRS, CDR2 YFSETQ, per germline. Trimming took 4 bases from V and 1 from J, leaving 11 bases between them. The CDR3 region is CASSRDFPNTEAFF. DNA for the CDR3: TGCGCCAGCAGCCGGGACTTTCCGAACACTGAAGCTTTCTTT.

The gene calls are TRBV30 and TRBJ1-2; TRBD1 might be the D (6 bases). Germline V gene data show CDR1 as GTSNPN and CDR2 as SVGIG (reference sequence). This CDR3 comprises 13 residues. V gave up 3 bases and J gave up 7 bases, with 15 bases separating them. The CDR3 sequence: CAWRGHSWVGYTF. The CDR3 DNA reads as TGTGCCTGGAGGGGACACTCTTGGGTTGGCTACACCTTC.

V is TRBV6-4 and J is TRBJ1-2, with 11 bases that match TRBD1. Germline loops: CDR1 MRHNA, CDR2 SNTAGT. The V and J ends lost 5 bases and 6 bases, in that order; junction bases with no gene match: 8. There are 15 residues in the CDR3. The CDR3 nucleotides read TGTGCCAGCAGTTCCCGGGACAGGGGGTTCGATGGCTACACCTTC. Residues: CASSSRDRGFDGYTF.

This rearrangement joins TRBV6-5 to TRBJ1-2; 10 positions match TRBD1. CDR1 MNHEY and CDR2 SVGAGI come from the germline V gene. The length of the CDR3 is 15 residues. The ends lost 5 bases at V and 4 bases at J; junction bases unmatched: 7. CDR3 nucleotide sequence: TGTGCCAGCAGTCTAACGGGACAGGGGTCCTATGGCTACACCTTC. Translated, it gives CASSLTGQGSYGYTF.

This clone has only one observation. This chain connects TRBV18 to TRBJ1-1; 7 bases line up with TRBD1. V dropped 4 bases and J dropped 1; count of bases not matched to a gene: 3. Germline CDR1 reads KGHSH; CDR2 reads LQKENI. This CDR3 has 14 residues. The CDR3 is CASSLRQGNTEAFF. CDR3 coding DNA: TGTGCCAGCTCACTCCGACAGGGGAACACTGAAGCTTTCTTT.